The present entry profiles one T cell receptor (beta chain) with its context. Looked up from germline, CDR1 is MNHNY and CDR2 is SVGAGI (reference sequence). This CDR3 comprises 14 residues. Trimming stripped 6 bases from V and 2 bases from J, with 12 bases between. This specimen belongs to a study of control samples from healthy donors and cancer patients. The repertoire was sequenced with immunoSEQ multiplex PCR; TCRdb's copy has only in-frame clones and lacks some. The repertoire holds about 94,000 clones, with about nine tenths as singletons. The clonotype comes from a woman aged 18-30 years in good health. The rearrangement uses TRBV6-6 and TRBJ2-3; TRBD1 is a possible D gene (5 bases). The sample taken for sequencing was blood. The CDR3 nucleotides are TGTGCCAGCAGAGAAGACAGAATCACAGATACGCAGTATTTT. Amino acids: CASREDRITDTQYF.